The 24 T cell receptor beta chains reported below all come from one sample, sequenced in a study of low-dose radiotherapy and immunotherapy resistance in tumors. First-strand cDNA relied on TRAV- and TRBV-specific primers spanning alpha and beta chains. TCRs were put through approximately 20 PCR cycles of amplification with Phusion. A constant-region primer and the V-primer adapter served as the primer pair. MiXCR was run by TCRdb on the reads, yielding one entry per CDR3 protein. The sample carries around 10,000 distinct CDR3 sequences, over 55% recorded once. The receptors originated from a human donor with advanced metastatic prostate, ovarian, gallbladder or colorectal cancer (not recorded which). This table probably holds off-target reads from a library built for another chain.

Only a few counts were recorded for this clonotype. The V and J genes are TRBV5-5 and TRBJ2-7; D may be TRBD2 (6 bases). The CDR3 covers 15 residues. The germline V gene has CDR1 SGHKS and CDR2 YYEKEE (reference sequence). Trimming shortened V by 0 bases and J by 2 bases, and 12 bases separated the two germline ends. The CDR3 nucleotides read TGTGCCAGCAGCTTGGTGGGGGACTCTACCTACGAGCAGTACTTC. This sequence encodes CASSLVGDSTYEQYF. Combining the CDR3 with reference TRBV5-5 and TRBJ2-7 gives the whole variable domain DAGVTQSPTHLIKTRGQQVTLRCSPISGHKSVSWYQQVLGQGPQFIFQYYEKEERGRGNFPDRFSARQFPNYSSELNVNALLLGDSALYLCASSLVGDSTYEQYFGPGTRLTVT.

The V and J genes are TRBV28 and TRBJ1-2, with 7 bases matching TRBD1. The CDR3 is 13 amino acids. The germline V gene encodes CDR1 MDHEN and CDR2 SYDVKM. V shed 5 bases and J 10 bases; nucleotides not matched to a gene: 10. The CDR3 loop is CASSVRQGPHYTF. The DNA for the CDR3 is TGTGCCAGCAGTGTTCGACAGGGCCCTCACTACACCTTC.

V usage is TRBV5-6 and J usage is TRBJ2-5, with TRBD1 matching 9 bases. Germline CDR1 and CDR2: SGHDT and YYEEEE. The V gene end was trimmed by 4 bases and the J gene end by 0 bases; junction bases not matched to a gene: 7. The CDR3 is 16 residues long. This chain's CDR3 is CASSPGTGFDQETQYF. In DNA, the CDR3 is TGTGCCAGCAGCCCCGGGACAGGGTTCGACCAAGAGACCCAGTACTTC.

The chain recombines TRBV5-1 with TRBJ2-2, with TRBD2 matching 12 bases. This CDR3 contains 14 residues. CDR1 and CDR2 from the germline V gene are SGHRS and YFSETQ. The V and J ends lost 5 bases and 10 bases, in that order; junction bases with no gene match: 6. The CDR3 bases are TGCGCCAGCAGTCAGGGACTAGCGGGCCTGGAGCTGTTTTTT. Translated, it gives CASSQGLAGLELFF.

This clonotype has just a few counts. The chain links TRBV7-2 to TRBJ1-6; the D gene is possibly TRBD1 (6 bases). Between the trimmed V and J ends, which lost 11 bases and 4 bases, there was a span of 12 bases. This CDR3 spans 13 amino acids. Germline CDR1 and CDR2: SGHTA and FQGNSA. The CDR3 coding sequence is TGTGCCTCTAGAGGGGGATATAATTCACCCCTCCACTTT. Amino acids: CASRGGYNSPLHF.

The chain combines TRBV12-3 or TRBV12-4 with TRBJ1-6, with 9 bases aligning to TRBD1. After removal of 3 bases from V and 2 bases from J, the junction contained 5 bases not matched to a gene. CDR3 length: 17 residues. In nucleotides, the CDR3 is TGTGCCAGCAGTTTGGGGACAGGGTCCACCTATAATTCACCCCTCCACTTT. Its translation: CASSLGTGSTYNSPLHF.

On this clonotype: Mismatch with germline at one junction end may stem from a read error. The rearrangement uses TRBV5-1 and TRBJ1-6; 9 bases line up with TRBD1. CDR3 length equals 16 residues. Germline V gives CDR1 SGHRS, CDR2 YFSETQ. In nucleotides, the CDR3 is TGTGCCAGCAGCTTGGCGACTGGGACAGGGAATTCACCCCTCCACTTT. This translates into CASSLATGTGNSPLHF.

The chain is built from TRBV7-3 and TRBJ1-6; D is perhaps TRBD1 (5 bases). Germline CDR1 and CDR2: SGHTA and FQGTGA. V shed 11 bases and J shed 7 bases, with 21 bases lying between them. The CDR3 length is 15 residues. CDR3 DNA: TGTGCCGGGATTCTACGGGGGGGTCTCAATTCACCCCTCCACTTT. It codes for CAGILRGGLNSPLHF.

The chain carries TRBV13 and TRBJ2-2; no definite D call. This CDR3 spans 16 amino acids. V lost 1 base to trimming and J lost 3 bases, with 12 bases between them. The germline gives CDR1 PRHDT, CDR2 FYEKMQ (reference sequence). This CDR3 is CASSLVSHLDTGELFF. DNA of the CDR3: TGTGCCAGCAGCTTAGTGTCTCACTTGGACACCGGGGAGCTGTTTTTT. The full variable domain, completed using reference TRBV13 and TRBJ2-2, is AAGVIQSPRHLIKEKRETATLKCYPIPRHDTVYWYQQGPGQDPQFLISFYEKMQSDKGSIPDRFSAQQFSDYHSELNMSSLELGDSALYFCASSLVSHLDTGELFFGEGSRLTVL.

This clonotype was counted only a few times. The chain joins TRBV4-1 to TRBJ2-5; 8 nucleotides align to TRBD2. Trimming at V came to 0 bases and at J to 2 bases, leaving 14 bases not matched to a gene. CDR1 is MGHRA, CDR2 YSYEKL, per germline. The CDR3 totals 19 residues. CDR3 loop: CASSQDPPSASGPQETQYF. The DNA of the CDR3 is TGCGCCAGCAGCCAAGATCCTCCTTCCGCTAGCGGGCCACAAGAGACCCAGTACTTC.

The chain has TRBV12-3 or TRBV12-4 and TRBJ2-1; D possibly corresponds to TRBD1 (6 bases). The CDR3 contains 15 residues. V was cut by 5 bases and J by 0 bases, with 11 bases left in between. DNA for the CDR3: TGTGCCAGCAGTCACAGGGCCGGCTCCTACAATGAGCAGTTCTTC. This codes for CASSHRAGSYNEQFF.

The chain links TRBV19 to TRBJ2-5; a possible D gene is TRBD1 (5 bases). CDR1 LNHDA and CDR2 SQIVND come from the germline V gene (reference sequence). The CDR3 loop spans 15 amino acids. Trimming shortened V by 6 bases and J by 0 bases, and 14 bases separated the two germline ends. Here the CDR3 DNA reads TGTGCCAGTAGCACAGGTGGTGGTAACCAAGAGACCCAGTACTTC. Protein: CASSTGGGNQETQYF.

The chain couples TRBV19 to TRBJ1-5; D is unclear. The CDR3 has 14 amino acids. Germline V CDR1 and CDR2: LNHDA, SQIVND (reference sequence). The V end was cut by 1 base, the J end by 0 bases, with 4 bases between. CDR3 residues: CASSIGDSNQPQHF. CDR3 in DNA: TGTGCCAGTAGTATAGGAGATAGCAATCAGCCCCAGCATTTT.

The rearrangement links TRBV6-2 or TRBV6-3 to TRBJ2-6; D ambiguous. The CDR3 contains 14 residues. Per the germline V gene, CDR1 is MNHEY and CDR2 is SVGEGT. The germline V and J ends were trimmed by 5 bases and 0 bases, with 5 bases remaining between them. The CDR3 is CASSESSGANVLTF. DNA for the CDR3: TGTGCCAGCAGTGAATCCTCTGGGGCCAACGTCCTGACTTTC.

This clonotype occurred a few times. The CDR3 loop reads CASSLAAMNTEAFF. The CDR3 bases are TGTGCCAGCAGTTTGGCAGCCATGAACACTGAAGCTTTCTTT. The chain has TRBV28 and TRBJ1-1; D remains ambiguous. The CDR3 spans 14 residues. The germline CDR1 and CDR2 sequences are MDHEN and SYDVKM. Trimming stripped 3 bases from V and 0 bases from J, with 8 bases between.

The rearrangement links TRBV5-1 to TRBJ2-6; D not resolved. This CDR3 contains 15 residues. V lost 8 bases and J lost 0, with 12 bases in between. From germline, CDR1 is SGHRS and CDR2 YFSETQ. The CDR3 nucleotides read TGCGCCAGTGCGAATACGATCTCTGGGGCCAACGTCCTGACTTTC. Protein: CASANTISGANVLTF. The variable domain in full, with the rest retrieved from reference TRBV5-1 and TRBJ2-6, is KAGVTQTPRYLIKTRGQQVTLSCSPISGHRSVSWYQQTPGQGLQFLFEYFSETQRNKGNFPGRFSGRQFSNSRSEMNVSTLELGDSALYLCASANTISGANVLTFGAGSRLTVL.

CDR3 in amino acids: CASSMTGTNYEQYF. For the CDR3, the DNA is TGTGCCAGTAGTATGACAGGGACTAACTACGAGCAGTACTTC. This chain uses TRBV19 with TRBJ2-7; D might be TRBD1 or TRBD2, each matching 7 bases. Trimming took off 3 bases at V and 3 bases at J, with 12 bases between the two ends. Per germline, CDR1 LNHDA and CDR2 SQIVND (reference sequence). This CDR3 is 14 amino acids long.

The J gene is TRBJ1-5, the V gene TRBV5-1; no clear D gene. Germline CDR1 reads SGHRS; CDR2 reads YFSETQ. The length of the CDR3 is 15 residues. V gave up 1 base and J gave up 1 base, with 9 bases separating them. The DNA for the CDR3 is TGCGCCAGCAGCTTGTACGGGGAGAGCAATCAGCCCCAGCATTTT. It encodes CASSLYGESNQPQHF.

This chain connects TRBV5-1 to TRBJ1-1; possibly TRBD1 for D (5 bases). The CDR3 contains 15 residues. CDR1 is SGHRS and CDR2 is YFSETQ in the germline V gene. V lost 3 bases and J lost 5, with 17 bases in between. The DNA of the CDR3 is TGCGCCAGCAGCTCCCCGTACGGGGGAGATACTGAAGCTTTCTTT. It codes for CASSSPYGGDTEAFF.

The chain joins TRBV28 to TRBJ2-5; a possible D gene is TRBD2 (5 bases). This CDR3 has 13 amino acids. Germline V lookup: CDR1 MDHEN, CDR2 SYDVKM. Trimming cost V 6 bases and J 1 base, with 9 bases left between them. As DNA, the CDR3 is TGTGCCAGCAGCCCTAGCTTCCAAGAGACCCAGTACTTC. It specifies CASSPSFQETQYF.

The rearrangement links TRBV6-4 to TRBJ2-7; TRBD1 agrees at 8 bases. Trimming cost V 9 bases and J 6 bases; bases outside gene matches: 13. The CDR3 covers 14 residues. Germline values: CDR1 MRHNA, CDR2 SNTAGT. In DNA form, the CDR3 reads TGTGCCAGGGACGACGACAGGGGATGGTGCGAGCAGTACTTC. Translating it yields CARDDDRGWCEQYF.

The chain recombines TRBV5-1 with TRBJ2-7, with 14 nucleotides matching TRBD2. V dropped 7 bases and J dropped 4; count of bases not matched to a gene: 4. This CDR3 comprises 14 residues. Germline assignment: CDR1 SGHRS and CDR2 YFSETQ. The CDR3 DNA follows: TGCGCCAGCTCCGGGACTAGCGGGAGTTACGAGCAGTACTTC. Its protein product is CASSGTSGSYEQYF. The whole variable domain, remainder taken from reference TRBV5-1 and TRBJ2-7, is KAGVTQTPRYLIKTRGQQVTLSCSPISGHRSVSWYQQTPGQGLQFLFEYFSETQRNKGNFPGRFSGRQFSNSRSEMNVSTLELGDSALYLCASSGTSGSYEQYFGPGTRLTVT.

The rearrangement links TRBV6-2 or TRBV6-3 to TRBJ2-1; 9 bases are a match to TRBD2. The CDR3 totals 16 residues. The V segment lost 5 bases and the J segment 7 bases; nucleotides outside the gene matches: 12. CDR1 is MNHEY, CDR2 SVGEGT, per germline. CDR3 protein: CASSPHRGGRANEQFF. CDR3 nucleotides: TGTGCCAGCAGTCCCCATAGGGGCGGGAGGGCAAATGAGCAGTTCTTC.

V gene TRBV18 combines with J gene TRBJ1-3; unclear D gene. The V gene's germline CDR1 is KGHSH and CDR2 LQKENI. This CDR3 is 15 amino acids long. Trimming removed 0 bases at V and 2 bases at J, with 8 bases between. The CDR3 spells CASSPPSSTGNTIYF. Here the CDR3 DNA reads TGTGCCAGCTCACCACCGAGCAGTACTGGAAACACCATATATTTT.